The clone carrying this T cell receptor beta chain came up a few times. Its antigen is unknown. The source of the sample is a study of T cell repertoires in cytomegalovirus infection. At the level of the study: It can be stated that public TCR beta signatures indicated CMV infection as well as a matching HLA type. Overall study findings and caveats: It was HLA-C-restricted CMV-specific TCR beta clonotypes that dominated the response ex vivo.

MiXCR, applied by TCRdb to the reads, yields one record per CDR3 protein. The table lists some 920,000 distinct CDR3 sequences, roughly 30% of them singletons, with roughly an eighth in the top ten. Trimming stripped 6 bases from V and 4 bases from J, with 12 bases between. This CDR3 is built from 13 residues. The receptor was isolated from a human donor in good health (CMV status not recorded). Some clones in this sample may be carry-over from other donors' samples. The rearrangement links TRBV12-3 or TRBV12-4 to TRBJ1-1; D uncertain. The sequences come from cultured CD8+ T cells from PBMCs, collected from culture after CMV antigen stimulation. The CDR3 sequence: CASSYARVTEAFF. As DNA, the CDR3 is TGTGCCAGCAGCTATGCGAGGGTCACTGAAGCTTTCTTT.